At least ten counts were recorded for the clone carrying this TCR beta chain. Its antigen is undetermined. Uncontrolled infections, other autoimmune diseases, pregnancy or lactation led to exclusion of patients. This sample holds PBMCs from 9.5 to 10 ml fresh peripheral blood. RNA transcripts were the template for amplifying TCR beta CDR3 regions. The HTBI primer set served for first-round RT-PCR of the TCR CDR3. TCRdb re-called the multiplex PCR reads with MiXCR, one entry per CDR3 protein. The table includes more than 300,000 distinct CDR3 sequences, roughly 15% detected once. The source of the sample is a study of T cells in Graves' hyperthyroidism and ophthalmopathy. General study points: Most expanded thyroid clonotypes above 0.001 also appeared in blood.

Trimming shortened V by 2 bases and J by 0 bases, and 11 bases separated the two germline ends. CDR3 length: 14 amino acids. Germline CDR1 is SQVTM and CDR2 is ANQGSEA. Sequencing was performed on blood. This clonotype was sampled from a young woman with Graves' hyperthyroidism that later progressed to Graves' ophthalmopathy. J is TRBJ2-7 and V is TRBV29-1; either TRBD1 or TRBD2 may supply D (5 bases each). The CDR3, as DNA: TGCAGCGTTGAATCGGGGACCGTCTCCTACGAGCAGTACTTC. Its protein is CSVESGTVSYEQYF.